This entry is about one TCR beta chain. The data were obtained in a study of blood T cell repertoires in COVID-19. In the study overall: Donors in Cohort 3 who had recovered were those with two negative PCRs, healthcare professional clearance, or resolution of their symptoms. In each case, the material was cDNA or gDNA derived from T cells, B-cell-depleted T cells, or PBMCs.

The CDR3 consists of 15 residues. Germline V lookup: CDR1 ENHRY, CDR2 SYGVKD. The V gene end was trimmed by 7 bases and the J gene end by 6 bases; junction bases not matched to a gene: 8. The authors' processing: How many nucleated cells were present was estimated from reference gene primer amplification. Data came from immunoSEQ multiplex PCR; TCRdb stores just in-frame clones and leaves some out. Clone size and the V and J calls come from that table; the DNA yielded D and trimming. The table includes about 190,000 clones, roughly nine tenths detected once. The chain employs TRBV10-3 and TRBJ2-2, with TRBD2 identical over 10 bases. Input material: PBMCs or T cells enriched from blood (not recorded which). The origin of this receptor is a middle-aged woman in a cohort exposed to, infected with or recovered from COVID-19 (not recorded which). CDR3 protein: CAITSLAGGPGELFF. In DNA, the CDR3 is TGTGCCATCACCAGTTTAGCGGGGGGACCCGGGGAGCTGTTTTTT.